Listed below are T cell receptor beta chains from one sample, sequenced in a study of T cell responses to AZD1222 COVID-19 vaccine. Only in-frame clones appear in the TCRdb table, and some are missing; sequencing was by immunoSEQ multiplex PCR. The sample gives approximately 130,000 clones, almost 85% of which show up once; about 7.9% is in the top ten. The source material was peripheral blood, sampled 28 days after the second dose of the MenACWY control vaccine. The receptor source for this set is an adult who received the MenACWY meningococcal vaccine as a control. The CDR3 runs from the conserved cysteine through the conserved F or W. A D gene is named only where the DNA matches it firmly. The size of a clone is reported for some rows only, either as once, few or many, or as a class for expanded clones.

d_call clone_size j_call v_call cdr3_length cdr3_aa cdr3_nt
TRBD2 - TRBJ2-5 TRBV30 13 CAWSTSGGSTQYF TGTGCCTGGAGTACCAGCGGGGGTTCGACCCAGTACTTC
- once TRBJ2-1 TRBV28 12 CASSLIHNEQFF TGTGCCAGCAGTTTGATCCACAATGAGCAGTTCTTC
TRBD1 - TRBJ2-5 TRBV7-9 13 CASRNTGGETQYF TGTGCCAGCAGAAACACAGGGGGGGAGACCCAGTACTTC
- once TRBJ1-2 TRBV4-2 17 CASSPSLQFHTNYGYTF TGTGCCAGCAGCCCCTCCCTCCAGTTCCACACTAACTATGGCTACACCTTC
TRBD2 - TRBJ2-1 TRBV18 15 CASSPPGGLNNEQFF TGTGCCAGCTCACCACCGGGAGGGCTGAACAATGAGCAGTTCTTC
- - TRBJ2-5 TRBV7-9 13 CASSLRQQETQYF TGTGCCAGCAGCTTAAGGCAGCAAGAGACCCAGTACTTC
TRBD1 - TRBJ1-1 TRBV5-5 17 CASSLGTGALMNTEAFF TGTGCCAGCAGCTTGGGGACAGGGGCCCTTATGAACACTGAAGCTTTCTTT
- - TRBJ1-3 TRBV4-2 16 CASSQGGMSSGNTIYF TGTGCCAGCAGCCAAGGAGGAATGAGCTCTGGAAACACCATATATTTT
TRBD1 - TRBJ1-1 TRBV11-3 15 CASSLEDRGNTEAFF TGTGCCAGCAGCTTAGAGGACAGGGGGAACACTGAAGCTTTCTTT
- - TRBJ1-6 TRBV7-6 16 CASSLDGGSYNSPLHF TGTGCCAGCAGCTTAGACGGGGGTTCCTATAATTCACCCCTCCACTTT
- - TRBJ1-2 TRBV5-1 15 CASSLDRSLNYGYTF TGCGCCAGCAGCTTGGATCGTTCCCTTAACTATGGCTACACCTTC
- - TRBJ2-7 TRBV19 15 CASSNKGGTGYEQYF TGTGCCAGTAGTAATAAAGGGGGGACGGGATACGAGCAGTACTTC
TRBD2 - TRBJ2-1 TRBV7-2 17 CASSPAFDGRFDNEQFF TGTGCCAGCAGCCCCGCTTTTGACGGGAGGTTCGACAATGAGCAGTTCTTC
- - TRBJ1-1 TRBV5-5 16 CASRRDSFSGNTEAFF TGTGCCAGCAGACGCGACTCCTTCTCAGGGAACACTGAAGCTTTCTTT
TRBD1 - TRBJ1-2 TRBV5-6 13 CASTRDRNYGYTF TGTGCCAGCACCCGGGACAGAAACTATGGCTACACCTTC
TRBD2 - TRBJ2-5 TRBV18 14 CASSQTSGQETQYF TGTGCCAGCTCACAGACTAGCGGCCAAGAGACCCAGTACTTC
TRBD1 - TRBJ2-1 TRBV19 15 CASSISTGELNEQFF TGTGCCAGTAGTATATCGACAGGGGAGCTCAATGAGCAGTTCTTC
TRBD1 - TRBJ2-5 TRBV30 13 CAWGTGGAETQYF TGTGCCTGGGGAACAGGGGGCGCAGAGACCCAGTACTTC